This is a list of T cell receptor beta chains from one sample in a study of cytomegalovirus exposure and HLA in healthy donors. Data came from immunoSEQ multiplex PCR; TCRdb stores just in-frame clones and leaves some out. The table lists 150,000 to 200,000 clones. Sequenced: PBMCs. Receptor source: a woman between 18 and 30 years old in good health and CMV-seropositive. Both conserved end residues are part of each CDR3. Fields, in order: V gene, D gene, J gene, CDR3 DNA, CDR3 protein. A D gene is named only where the DNA matches it firmly.

>TRBV5-1|.|TRBJ1-1
TGCGCCAGCAGCCCCCAGGGATACATCGAAGCTTTCTTT
CASSPQGYIEAFF
>TRBV6-5|.|TRBJ1-1
TGTGCCAGCAGTATTGAGATACAGGGAGCAACTGAAGCTTTCTTT
CASSIEIQGATEAFF
>TRBV25-1|.|TRBJ2-1
TGTGCCAGCAGTTACGGGACTCCTTATGAGCAGTTCTTC
CASSYGTPYEQFF
>TRBV5-6|.|TRBJ1-2
TGTGCCAGCAGCTTGGGGGCCCTGGTCTATGGCTACACCTTC
CASSLGALVYGYTF
>TRBV30|TRBD1|TRBJ1-2
TGTGCCTGGAGTTACCCGGGACAGGCCAACTATGGCTACACCTTC
CAWSYPGQANYGYTF
>TRBV5-4|TRBD2|TRBJ2-7
TGTGCCAGCAGAAAGGATATAGGCGGGGGGGCCGAGCAGTACTTC
CASRKDIGGGAEQYF
>TRBV5-6|.|TRBJ2-5
TGTGCCAGCAGCTTGCGAGGGCAAGAGACCCAGTACTTC
CASSLRGQETQYF
>TRBV5-1|TRBD1|TRBJ2-3
TGCGCCAGCAGCTCAATAGACAGGGGGCAGACAGATACGCAGTATTTT
CASSSIDRGQTDTQYF
>TRBV6-5|.|TRBJ1-1
TGTGCCAGCAGTTACCCACTTGGGGGGACTGAAGCTTTCTTT
CASSYPLGGTEAFF
>TRBV2|.|TRBJ1-1
TGTGCCAGCAGTGAAGCGCTTCAGGACAGAAGAGAAACTGAAGCTTTCTTT
CASSEALQDRRETEAFF
>TRBV6-4|TRBD1|TRBJ1-1
TGTGCCAGCAGCAAACCCCGGGACAGGGGGGTCGAGGCTGAAGCTTTCTTT
CASSKPRDRGVEAEAFF
>TRBV19|.|TRBJ1-1
TGTGCCAGTAGTCCATTTAGCGGACGTAAAAACACTGAAGCTTTCTTT
CASSPFSGRKNTEAFF
>TRBV2|TRBD2|TRBJ2-5
TGTGCCGGGGCTTTAGCGGGAGGAAGGGGTGAGCAGTACTTC
CAGALAGGRGEQYF
>TRBV5-4|TRBD1|TRBJ2-5
TGTGCCAGCAGCCCGCAGGGGGCAGGGGAGACCCAGTACTTC
CASSPQGAGETQYF
>TRBV28|.|TRBJ1-1
TGTGCCAGCTCCTTAAACCTAGCGGGGACGAACACTGAAGCTTTCTTT
CASSLNLAGTNTEAFF
>TRBV5-6|.|TRBJ1-5
TGTGCCAGCAGCTCACAGGGTAGCAATCAGCCCCAGCATTTT
CASSSQGSNQPQHF
>TRBV11-2|.|TRBJ2-7
TGTGCCAGCAGCTTAGGCTCAGGGGCGATAAGCTCCTACGAGCAGTACTTC
CASSLGSGAISSYEQYF
>TRBV4-1|.|TRBJ2-7
TGCGCCAGCAGCCAAGAGTTACATTCCTCCTACGAGCAGTACTTC
CASSQELHSSYEQYF
>TRBV10-1|TRBD1|TRBJ2-2
TGCGCCAGCAGGGGTGGACAGGGCGAGAACACCGGGGAGCTGTTTTTT
CASRGGQGENTGELFF
>TRBV6-1|TRBD2|TRBJ2-3
TGTGCCAGCGGCCAACTAGCGGCCCGCACAGATACGCAGTATTTT
CASGQLAARTDTQYF